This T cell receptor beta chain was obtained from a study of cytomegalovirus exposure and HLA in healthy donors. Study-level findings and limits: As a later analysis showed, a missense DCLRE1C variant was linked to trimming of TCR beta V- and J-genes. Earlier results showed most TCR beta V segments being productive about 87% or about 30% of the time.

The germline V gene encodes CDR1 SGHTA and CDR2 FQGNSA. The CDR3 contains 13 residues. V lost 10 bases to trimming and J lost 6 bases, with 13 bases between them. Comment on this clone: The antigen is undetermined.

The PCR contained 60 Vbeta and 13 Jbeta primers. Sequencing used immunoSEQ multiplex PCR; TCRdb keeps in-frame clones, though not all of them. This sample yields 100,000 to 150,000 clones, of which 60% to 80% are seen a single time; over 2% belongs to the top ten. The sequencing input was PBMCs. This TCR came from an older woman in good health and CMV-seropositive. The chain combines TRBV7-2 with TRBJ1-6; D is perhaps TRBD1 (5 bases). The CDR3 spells CAILKTANSPLHF. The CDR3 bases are TGTGCCATTCTAAAGACAGCTAATTCACCCCTCCACTTT.